Each of the 10 T cell receptor beta chains below was sequenced from the same sample in a study. TCRdb processed the RT-PCR reads anew with MiXCR; each CDR3 protein has one entry. Found here are more than 600,000 distinct CDR3 sequences, more than 13% of them singletons; the top ten hold 3% to 4.5%. The sequencing sample was made of memory CD4+ T cells from blood. Receptors were obtained from a female donor in good health, serving as a healthy control.

The chain has TRBV28 and TRBJ1-6, with 7 bases identical to TRBD1. Germline CDR1 MDHEN, CDR2 SYDVKM. V was clipped by 11 bases and J by 3 bases; unmatched bases: 4. CDR3 length: 13 amino acids. This CDR3 is CARQGGYNSPLHF. In DNA, the CDR3 is TGTGCCCGACAGGGAGGCTATAATTCACCCCTCCACTTT.

This clonotype occurred a few times. The chain employs TRBV7-9 and TRBJ1-3; a possible D gene is TRBD1 (5 bases). The ends were cut back, 1 base at V and 0 bases at J, with 10 bases in the middle. The germline gives CDR1 SEHNR, CDR2 FQNEAQ (reference sequence). The CDR3 has 16 amino acids. Here the CDR3 DNA reads TGTGCCAGCAGCTTAGGTCAGGGAAACTCTGGAAACACCATATATTTT. Amino acid sequence: CASSLGQGNSGNTIYF.

This clonotype was seen a handful of times. The chain has TRBV5-1 and TRBJ2-3, with 7 bases that match TRBD1. Germline CDR1 is SGHRS and CDR2 is YFSETQ. With 7 bases clipped from V and 2 bases from J, the junction kept 10 bases outside the gene matches. CDR3 length: 15 amino acids. For the CDR3, the DNA is TGCGCCAGCTCACCCCTGGGACAGATCACAGATACGCAGTATTTT. Its translation is CASSPLGQITDTQYF.

This clonotype appeared a few times. The rearrangement uses TRBV12-3 or TRBV12-4 and TRBJ1-5; tentatively, D is TRBD1 (5 bases). CDR3 size: 14 residues. V lost 7 bases and J lost 2, with 12 bases in between. CDR3 loop: CASNRGRGNQPQHF. In DNA, the CDR3 is TGTGCCAGCAATAGGGGTCGCGGCAATCAGCCCCAGCATTTT.

With respect to this clonotype: The junction shows a germline mismatch at one end, possibly a read error. The V call is TRBV6-2 or TRBV6-3, the J call TRBJ2-1; TRBD1 matches 8 bases. Germline V lookup: CDR1 MNHEY, CDR2 SVGEGT. This CDR3 has 15 amino acids. CDR3 amino acids: CASSYGQGAYNKQFF. For the CDR3, the DNA is TGTGCCAGCAGTTACGGGCAGGGGGCTTACAATAAGCAGTTCTTC.

This clonotype came up many times. The chain couples TRBV15 to TRBJ2-4; 7 bases match TRBD1. Germline V gene data show CDR1 as LNHNV and CDR2 as YYDKDF (reference sequence). V shed 1 base and J 6 bases; nucleotides not matched to a gene: 3. The CDR3 totals 14 residues. Here the CDR3 DNA reads TGTGCCACCAGCAGAGTAACAGGGGCAAACATTCAGTACTTC. This translates into CATSRVTGANIQYF.

This clonotype was recorded many times. The chain couples TRBV7-8 to TRBJ2-5; 8 nucleotides line up with TRBD2. Germline V CDR1 and CDR2: SGHVS, FQNEAQ. V trimming: 5 bases; J trimming: 5 bases; junction bases outside the gene matches: 10. The CDR3 is 15 amino acids. DNA of the CDR3: TGTGCCAGCAGCCGGCGAATAGCGGGGTTGGAGACCCAGTACTTC. This gives the protein CASSRRIAGLETQYF. Drawing the rest from reference TRBV7-8 and TRBJ2-5, the complete variable domain is GAGVSQSPRYKVAKRGQDVALRCDPISGHVSLFWYQQALGQGPEFLTYFQNEAQLDKSGLPSDRFFAERPEGSVSTLKIQRTQQEDSAVYLCASSRRIAGLETQYFGPGTRLLVL.

This clonotype was counted a few times. The gene calls are TRBV7-9 and TRBJ1-1; no reliable D call. Per germline, CDR1 SEHNR and CDR2 FQNEAQ (reference sequence). The CDR3 runs to 13 residues. Trimming cost V 10 bases and J 0 bases, with 12 bases left between them. DNA for the CDR3: TGTGCCACTGAACGGAGCTTGAACACTGAAGCTTTCTTT. Translated: CATERSLNTEAFF.

This chain uses TRBV3-1 with TRBJ1-5; 7 nucleotides align to TRBD1. The CDR3 length is 19 residues. The junction had 17 bases not matched to a gene; V was cut back by 4 bases and J by 2 bases. CDR1 and CDR2 (germline): LGHDT, YNNKEL (reference sequence). The CDR3 spells CASSPRFTGEGVGNQPQHF. Written as DNA, the CDR3 is TGTGCCAGCAGCCCCAGATTTACAGGGGAGGGTGTCGGCAATCAGCCCCAGCATTTT.

The V call is TRBV27, the J call TRBJ1-1, with a tentative D call TRBD1 (5 bases). Germline V gives CDR1 MNHEY, CDR2 SMNVEV (reference sequence). V was trimmed by 7 bases and J by 4 bases, leaving 19 bases between them. The CDR3 has 15 amino acids. CDR3 sequence (DNA): TGTGCCAGCACCAGGGACGCAGGCGGGTTCACTGAAGCTTTCTTT. Translating it yields CASTRDAGGFTEAFF.